A single sample gave rise to the 22 T cell receptor beta chains below, sequenced in a study of cytomegalovirus exposure and HLA in healthy donors. Assay: immunoSEQ multiplex PCR; the TCRdb copy retains only in-frame clones and omits some. The data contain more than 100,000 clones, around nine tenths of them seen just once; the ten biggest clones take up approximately 1.5%. Sequencing input: PBMCs. These receptors were taken from a man aged 25 to 40 in good health and CMV-seronegative.

The chain joins TRBV19 to TRBJ2-7; D unclear. Trimming left V 2 bases short and J 2 bases short, with 13 bases between. CDR3 size: 15 residues. Looked up from germline, CDR1 is LNHDA and CDR2 is SQIVND (reference sequence). The CDR3 sequence is CASSISGRETYEQYF. The CDR3 DNA reads TGTGCCAGTAGTATATCTGGTAGAGAGACCTACGAGCAGTACTTC.

CDR3 amino acids: CASSLSGVFTYNEQFF. The CDR3 coding sequence is TGCGCCAGCAGCTTGTCCGGGGTTTTCACCTACAATGAGCAGTTCTTC. The chain employs TRBV5-1 and TRBJ2-1; D may be TRBD2 (5 bases). The CDR3 is 16 residues long. Trimming stripped 1 base from V and 2 bases from J, with 13 bases between. Germline V gives CDR1 SGHRS, CDR2 YFSETQ. Looking up the rest from reference TRBV5-1 and TRBJ2-1 gives the full variable domain: KAGVTQTPRYLIKTRGQQVTLSCSPISGHRSVSWYQQTPGQGLQFLFEYFSETQRNKGNFPGRFSGRQFSNSRSEMNVSTLELGDSALYLCASSLSGVFTYNEQFFGPGTRLTVL.

V is TRBV6-5 and J is TRBJ1-4, with 8 bases that match TRBD1. This CDR3 region has 12 residues. Germline V lookup: CDR1 MNHEY, CDR2 SVGAGI. J lost 10 bases, V lost 5 bases, and 3 bases had no gene match. CDR3 residues: CASSDRGGKLFF. The CDR3 DNA sequence: TGTGCCAGCAGTGACAGGGGAGGAAAACTGTTTTTT.

A single count supports this clone. CDR3 protein: CASSSIPGTSGSGEQFF. The CDR3 DNA is TGTGCCAGCAGCTCCATCCCCGGGACTAGCGGGAGCGGTGAGCAGTTCTTC. V is TRBV11-2 and J is TRBJ2-1, with TRBD2 matching 14 bases. The germline V gene has CDR1 SGHAT and CDR2 FQNNGV. The CDR3 length is 17 residues. J lost 9 bases, V lost 4 bases, and 11 bases had no gene match.

J is TRBJ2-3 and V is TRBV4-3; possibly TRBD1 for D (5 bases). The CDR3 covers 14 residues. Germline CDR1 LGHNA, CDR2 YSLEER. V was pared by 1 base and J by 4 bases, with 9 bases between. Here the CDR3 reads CASSQARAADTQYF. DNA for the CDR3: TGCGCCAGCAGCCAAGCCAGGGCGGCAGATACGCAGTATTTT.

The chain employs TRBV20-1 and TRBJ2-1; weak D call: TRBD1 (6 bases). CDR3 length: 11 residues. Germline V lookup: CDR1 DFQATT, CDR2 SNEGSKA (reference sequence). Between the trimmed V and J ends, which lost 0 bases and 13 bases, there was a span of 10 bases. The CDR3 bases are TGCAGTGCTAGAGAAGGACAGACCCAGTTCTTC. Amino acids: CSAREGQTQFF.

The chain links TRBV5-6 to TRBJ2-5; a weak D match, TRBD2 (6 bases). This CDR3 comprises 16 residues. Germline V lookup: CDR1 SGHDT, CDR2 YYEEEE. Trimming cost V 1 base and J 5 bases, with 18 bases left between them. The CDR3 is CASSLFRRRAGETQYF. As DNA, the CDR3 is TGTGCCAGCAGCTTGTTTAGGCGCAGGGCGGGGGAGACCCAGTACTTC. Full variable domain (rest looked up from reference TRBV5-6 and TRBJ2-5): DAGVTQSPTHLIKTRGQQVTLRCSPKSGHDTVSWYQQALGQGPQFIFQYYEEEERQRGNFPDRFSGHQFPNYSSELNVNALLLGDSALYLCASSLFRRRAGETQYFGPGTRLLVL.

The chain couples TRBV6-5 to TRBJ2-7; unclear D gene. The ends were cut back, 8 bases at V and 1 base at J, with 12 bases in the middle. The CDR3 is 13 amino acids. Per germline, CDR1 MNHEY and CDR2 SVGAGI. CDR3 protein: CASGNSYSYEQYF. The CDR3 bases are TGTGCCAGCGGTAACAGTTATTCCTACGAGCAGTACTTC.

This clone appeared a few times. The chain employs TRBV4-3 and TRBJ2-5, with D hard to call. The CDR3 runs to 13 residues. The germline gives CDR1 LGHNA, CDR2 YSLEER. Trimming stripped 1 base from V and 4 bases from J, with 7 bases between. In nucleotides, the CDR3 is TGCGCCAGCAGCCAAGGCCCGGGAGAGACCCAGTACTTC. Residues: CASSQGPGETQYF.

This clone was detected only once. This chain uses TRBV4-2 with TRBJ2-5; 7 bases map to TRBD2. The CDR3 has 14 amino acids. V shed 3 bases and J 4 bases; nucleotides not matched to a gene: 5. Germline V gives CDR1 LGHNA, CDR2 YNFKEQ. CDR3 sequence reads: CASSHSGPVETQYF. The CDR3 nucleotides read TGTGCCAGCAGCCATAGCGGGCCGGTAGAGACCCAGTACTTC.

The gene calls are TRBV5-4 and TRBJ2-1; tentative D call: TRBD2 (5 bases). The CDR3 has 13 amino acids. Germline CDR1 and CDR2: SGHNT and YYREEE (reference sequence). With 6 bases removed from V and 9 bases from J, the gap between germline ends came to 16 bases. CDR3 in DNA: TGTGCCAGCACAACTTCACTAGATAGTGAGCAGTTCTTC. It translates to CASTTSLDSEQFF.

This clone is a singleton in its sample. This sequence joins TRBV6-5 and TRBJ2-7; TRBD2 might be the D (5 bases). The V end was cut by 2 bases, the J end by 6 bases, with 14 bases between. The CDR3 loop spans 14 amino acids. Germline V CDR1 and CDR2: MNHEY, SVGAGI. In nucleotides, the CDR3 is TGTGCCAGCAGTTACCAAAAAACTAGAGGCGAGCAGTACTTC. Protein product: CASSYQKTRGEQYF.

The rearrangement links TRBV9 to TRBJ2-7; 7 bases map to TRBD2. The CDR3 runs to 14 residues. Per the germline V gene, CDR1 is SGDLS and CDR2 is YYNGEE. The V and J ends lost 2 bases and 6 bases, in that order; junction bases with no gene match: 8. The CDR3 DNA is TGTGCCAGCAGCGTCCTCCCGGGAGGAGGCGAGCAGTACTTC. It encodes CASSVLPGGGEQYF.

The gene calls are TRBV27 and TRBJ1-5, with TRBD1 matching over 9 bases. V shed 2 bases and J 0 bases; nucleotides not matched to a gene: 5. The CDR3 length is 17 residues. Germline loops: CDR1 MNHEY, CDR2 SMNVEV (reference sequence). The CDR3 DNA reads as TGTGCCAGCAGTTTAGACAGGGGGGGAAATAGCAATCAGCCCCAGCATTTT. Encoded protein: CASSLDRGGNSNQPQHF.

The rearrangement links TRBV5-1 to TRBJ2-7; maybe TRBD1 (5 bases). Between the trimmed V and J ends, which lost 0 bases and 1 base, there was a span of 11 bases. CDR1 and CDR2 from the germline V gene are SGHRS and YFSETQ. This CDR3 is built from 15 residues. CDR3 in DNA: TGCGCCAGCAGCTTGGGGCCAGGGCAATCCTACGAGCAGTACTTC. Protein: CASSLGPGQSYEQYF.

This chain uses TRBV7-9 with TRBJ1-1; tentative D call: TRBD1 (6 bases). Germline CDR1 reads SEHNR; CDR2 reads FQNEAQ (reference sequence). Trimming removed 0 bases from V and 6 bases from J, with 11 bases in between. The CDR3 consists of 14 residues. CDR3 bases: TGTGCCAGCAGCTTAGCGGGGGCGGAGCCTGAAGCTTTCTTT. Translation: CASSLAGAEPEAFF. Looking up the rest from reference TRBV7-9 and TRBJ1-1 gives the full variable domain: DTGVSQNPRHKITKRGQNVTFRCDPISEHNRLYWYRQTLGQGPEFLTYFQNEAQLEKSRLLSDRFSAERPKGSFSTLEIQRTEQGDSAMYLCASSLAGAEPEAFFGQGTRLTVV.

V usage is TRBV7-6 and J usage is TRBJ2-1, with unresolved D. V was shortened by 1 base and J by 6 bases, with 7 bases between the two germline ends. Germline CDR1 reads SGHVS; CDR2 reads FNYEAQ. The CDR3 covers 13 residues. The CDR3 loop is CASSLVHTNEQFF. The CDR3, as DNA: TGTGCCAGCAGCTTAGTTCACACCAATGAGCAGTTCTTC.

The chain joins TRBV9 to TRBJ2-3; TRBD2 aligns across 11 bases. The CDR3 has 17 amino acids. V shed 4 bases, J shed 3 bases, and the junction held 10 bases outside the gene matches. Per the germline V gene, CDR1 is SGDLS and CDR2 is YYNGEE. As DNA, the CDR3 is TGTGCCAGCAGCCATCAACTAGCGGGAGCGGGGACAGATACGCAGTATTTT. Its translation: CASSHQLAGAGTDTQYF.

This chain joins TRBV4-1 and TRBJ2-6, with D maybe TRBD2 (5 bases). Germline values: CDR1 MGHRA, CDR2 YSYEKL. This CDR3 is built from 18 residues. Trimming shortened V by 1 base and J by 2 bases, and 15 bases separated the two germline ends. DNA of the CDR3: TGCGCCAGCAGCCAAGCTGCGGGTAGGAGGACTGGGGCCAACGTCCTGACTTTC. Translating it yields CASSQAAGRRTGANVLTF.

V is TRBV7-8 and J is TRBJ2-3, with a tentative D call TRBD2 (6 bases). Deletions cut 1 base from V and 0 bases from J, with 11 bases between. Per germline, CDR1 SGHVS and CDR2 FQNEAQ. The CDR3 totals 16 residues. CDR3 region: CASSLGLAYSTDTQYF. The CDR3 nucleotides read TGTGCCAGCAGCTTAGGCCTAGCGTACAGCACAGATACGCAGTATTTT.

This clone was counted a few times. V is TRBV10-1 and J is TRBJ2-2, with a tentative D call TRBD1 (6 bases). The CDR3 sequence is 16 residues long. CDR1 is WNHNN and CDR2 is SYGVQD in the germline V gene (reference sequence). Trimming left V 4 bases short and J 4 bases short, with 16 bases between. CDR3 in DNA: TGCGCCAGCAGTGGGGGAGCAGGGGCGTCCACCGGGGAGCTGTTTTTT. Its translation: CASSGGAGASTGELFF.

The chain combines TRBV6-4 with TRBJ1-6; D is undetermined. V was clipped by 0 bases and J by 4 bases, with 7 bases between them. Per the germline V gene, CDR1 is MRHNA and CDR2 is SNTAGT. The CDR3 length is 15 residues. CDR3 coding DNA: TGTGCCAGCAGTGACTCGTACGGTTATAATTCACCCCTCCACTTT. Encoded protein: CASSDSYGYNSPLHF.